This TCR beta chain was profiled in a study of blood T cell repertoires in COVID-19. Original data processing: Amplification of reference gene primers provided the estimated nucleated cell counts. Method: immunoSEQ multiplex PCR; TCRdb's copy keeps in-frame clones and lacks some. V and J calls and clone size are copied from that table; D and trimming were computed from the DNA. The repertoire has under 150,000 clones, around 77% of them found once; the top ten carry over 7%. The length of the CDR3 is 14 residues. V was cut by 0 bases and J by 9 bases, with 15 bases left in between. CDR1 is ENHRY, CDR2 SYGVKD, per germline.

The genes are TRBV10-3 and TRBJ2-7, with D hard to call. The specimen sequenced was peripheral blood. This TCR came from a man aged 45-65 years with active or convalescent COVID-19. CDR3 sequence reads: CAISESSSSRGQYF. The DNA of the CDR3 is TGTGCCATCAGTGAGTCTTCGTCCTCGCGAGGGCAGTACTTC.